Below, 32 T cell receptor beta chains from the same sample are listed, as sequenced in a study of Graves' ophthalmopathy and Graves' hyperthyroidism. The TCR beta CDR3 regions underwent amplification from RNA transcripts. HTBI primers were used in a first-round RT-PCR, which preceded a second-round multiplex PCR. MiXCR, run by TCRdb on the multiplex PCR reads, gives a single entry per CDR3 protein. The data contain 200,000 to 250,000 distinct CDR3 sequences, roughly 21% of them seen just once; the ten biggest clones take up approximately 39%. The sample taken for sequencing was peripheral blood. The receptors come from a woman in her 50s with Graves' ophthalmopathy.

This clonotype appeared many times. The chain links TRBV6-5 to TRBJ2-7; no firm D call. CDR3 size: 11 residues. The germline V gene has CDR1 MNHEY and CDR2 SVGAGI. V was clipped by 7 bases and J by 3 bases, with 7 bases between them. The CDR3: CASTEIYEQYF. The CDR3 coding sequence is TGTGCCAGCACCGAGATCTACGAGCAGTACTTC.

This clonotype has at least ten counts. This chain connects TRBV19 to TRBJ1-5, with 7 bases aligning to TRBD1. This CDR3 has 16 residues. Germline lookup yields CDR1 LNHDA and CDR2 SQIVND (reference sequence). With V trimmed by 7 bases and J by 4 bases, 13 bases remained unmatched. The CDR3 here is CASISTTGNFNQPQHF. The CDR3 nucleotides read TGTGCCAGTATTTCGACGACAGGGAACTTTAATCAGCCCCAGCATTTT.

This chain joins TRBV6-1 and TRBJ2-5; D possibly corresponds to TRBD2 (7 bases). Trimming removed 3 bases at V and 5 bases at J, with 16 bases between. Looked up from germline, CDR1 is MNHNS and CDR2 is SASEGT. The CDR3 has 15 residues. CDR3: CASSEWGGGLETQYF. CDR3 sequence (DNA): TGTGCCAGCAGTGAGTGGGGAGGGGGATTGGAGACCCAGTACTTC.

This clonotype was observed many times. This chain connects TRBV28 to TRBJ2-2, with TRBD1 matching over 11 bases. The CDR3 has 15 residues. CDR1 is MDHEN and CDR2 is SYDVKM in the germline V gene. Trimming took 7 bases from V and 7 from J; bases not matched to a gene: 8. CDR3 nucleotides: TGTGCCAGCAAAAGCGGGGACAGGGGGATCGGGGAGCTGTTTTTT. As protein: CASKSGDRGIGELFF.

This clonotype was seen at least ten times. Here the CDR3 DNA reads TGTGCCAGCAGTTGGGGACTAGCGGGAGTAGGGGCCGGGGAGCTGTTTTTT. This translates into CASSWGLAGVGAGELFF. The chain is built from TRBV28 and TRBJ2-2, with 14 positions matching TRBD2. Germline V gives CDR1 MDHEN, CDR2 SYDVKM. Trimming took 4 bases from V and 6 from J; bases not matched to a gene: 7. This CDR3 has 17 amino acids.

V is TRBV4-2 and J is TRBJ2-7; D perhaps matches TRBD2 (6 bases). The V end lost 2 bases, the J end lost 6 bases, and 17 bases lay between the germline ends. The CDR3 is 15 residues long. The V gene's germline CDR1 is LGHNA and CDR2 YNFKEQ. CDR3 amino acids: CASSQFSGTGCEQYF. CDR3 bases: TGTGCCAGCAGCCAATTCTCCGGGACTGGCTGCGAGCAGTACTTC.

This clonotype was detected many times. The V call is TRBV28, the J call TRBJ2-5; D call uncertain. The V gene lost 2 bases and the J gene lost 6 bases, with 4 bases spanning the gap. The germline V gene encodes CDR1 MDHEN and CDR2 SYDVKM. This CDR3 region has 11 residues. As DNA, the CDR3 is TGTGCCAGCAGTTTACGACAGACCCAGTACTTC. This gives the protein CASSLRQTQYF.

There are many counts of this clonotype. The rearrangement links TRBV24-1 to TRBJ2-2; D gene uncertain. V was trimmed by 9 bases and J by 6 bases, leaving 19 bases between them. This CDR3 is 15 amino acids long. Germline V lookup: CDR1 KGHDR, CDR2 SFDVKD. The CDR3, as DNA: TGTGCCACCGGGTGGGCCCGCGAACACCCCGGGGAGCTGTTTTTT. Encoded protein: CATGWAREHPGELFF.

In its sample, this clonotype was seen a few times. This is likely a read error, given that the CDR3 carries no conserved phenylalanine or tryptophan at its end. The chain uses TRBV7-8 and TRBJ2-7; maybe TRBD2 (6 bases). V gave up 5 bases and J gave up 0 bases, with 20 bases separating them. This CDR3 has 17 residues. The germline CDR1 and CDR2 sequences are SGHVS and FQNEAQ. The CDR3 DNA reads as TGTGCCAGCAGCCACGGGACGGCCAGACTAGTCTCCTACGAGCAGTACCTC. As protein: CASSHGTARLVSYEQYL.

This clonotype has a count of ten or more. A much bigger clone sits one base away, suggesting this may be a read error. V usage is TRBV24-1 and J usage is TRBJ2-7; TRBD1 aligns across 7 bases. The CDR3 consists of 14 residues. In germline, CDR1 is KGHDR, CDR2 SFDVKD. CDR3 sequence reads: CATQRTGSSYERYF. Here the CDR3 DNA reads TGTGCCACTCAACGGACAGGAAGCTCCTACGAGCGGTACTTC.

This clonotype was found many times. A junction boundary mismatches the germline segment, possibly from a read error. The chain joins TRBV15 to TRBJ2-3; possibly TRBD1 for D (5 bases). Germline lookup yields CDR1 LNHNV and CDR2 YYDKDF (reference sequence). The CDR3 extends over 14 amino acids. The CDR3 is CATSRARTTDTQYF. Here the CDR3 DNA reads TGTGCCACCAGCAGAGCCCGGACGACAGATACGCAGTACTTT.

The chain recombines TRBV4-1 with TRBJ2-6, with 10 bases fitting TRBD1. Germline CDR1 is MGHRA and CDR2 is YSYEKL. V dropped 4 bases and J dropped 2; count of bases not matched to a gene: 5. The CDR3 consists of 17 residues. CDR3 region: CASSRSGTGAGANVLTF. The CDR3 coding sequence is TGCGCCAGCAGCCGATCCGGGACAGGGGCTGGGGCCAACGTCCTGACTTTC.

V is TRBV6-1 and J is TRBJ1-6; tentative D call: TRBD1 (6 bases). The germline gives CDR1 MNHNS, CDR2 SASEGT. The CDR3 length is 16 residues. Between the trimmed V and J ends, which lost 6 bases and 6 bases, there was a span of 18 bases. The CDR3 reads CASSRGRDMRNSPLHF. The CDR3 coding sequence is TGTGCCAGCAGCAGAGGACGGGACATGCGTAATTCACCCCTCCACTTT.

This clonotype was detected ten times or more. This chain connects TRBV6-2 or TRBV6-3 to TRBJ1-5, with D maybe TRBD1 (5 bases). V was trimmed by 6 bases and J by 4 bases, leaving 10 bases between them. The CDR3 has 13 amino acids. Germline assignment: CDR1 MNHEY and CDR2 SVGEGT. In nucleotides, the CDR3 is TGTGCCAGCAGCCGGGACTTTAATCAGCCCCAGCATTTT. Amino acids: CASSRDFNQPQHF.

This chain links TRBV28 with TRBJ1-3; TRBD1 might be the D (5 bases). The CDR3 spans 14 residues. V was cut by 8 bases and J by 3 bases, with 14 bases left in between. The germline gives CDR1 MDHEN, CDR2 SYDVKM. The CDR3 DNA follows: TGTGCCAGCGGGGGGGACCGAAGTGGAAACACCATATATTTT. Its translation is CASGGDRSGNTIYF.

This clonotype was counted ten times or more. The V gene is TRBV19, the J gene TRBJ2-2, with D possibly TRBD2 on 6 matching bases. Germline CDR1 is LNHDA and CDR2 is SQIVND (reference sequence). This CDR3 has 16 residues. V shed 9 bases and J shed 8 bases, with 25 bases lying between them. The CDR3 loop is CASLKGGTEVLGELFF. CDR3 DNA: TGTGCCAGCCTTAAGGGCGGGACCGAAGTCCTTGGGGAGCTGTTTTTT.

The gene calls are TRBV28 and TRBJ2-5; D may be TRBD1 (6 bases). The V gene lost 2 bases and the J gene lost 0 bases, with 16 bases spanning the gap. Germline V gives CDR1 MDHEN, CDR2 SYDVKM. This CDR3 spans 17 amino acids. CDR3 sequence: CASSLGFSGTHQETQYF. CDR3 sequence (DNA): TGTGCCAGCAGTTTAGGGTTTTCCGGGACACACCAAGAGACCCAGTACTTC.

This clonotype was seen ten or more times. The chain links TRBV5-1 to TRBJ2-7; tentatively, D is TRBD1 or TRBD2 (5 bases each). Deletions cut 0 bases from V and 5 bases from J, with 15 bases between. This CDR3 comprises 15 residues. Per germline, CDR1 SGHRS and CDR2 YFSETQ. CDR3 DNA sequence: TGCGCCAGCAGCTTGGTGGGGGAAAACTACGACGAGCAGTACTTC. This gives the protein CASSLVGENYDEQYF.

The chain is built from TRBV2 and TRBJ2-5, with TRBD2 identical over 8 bases. This CDR3 comprises 17 residues. Germline values: CDR1 SNHLY, CDR2 FYNNEI. J lost 5 bases, V lost 4 bases, and 15 bases had no gene match. Here the CDR3 reads CASSGTGLADRTETQYF. CDR3 DNA sequence: TGTGCCAGCAGTGGGACTGGACTAGCAGACAGGACGGAGACCCAGTACTTC. The full variable domain, in which reference TRBV2 and TRBJ2-5 provide the parts outside the CDR3, is EPEVTQTPSHQVTQMGQEVILRCVPISNHLYFYWYRQILGQKVEFLVSFYNNEISEKSEIFDDQFSVERPDGSNFTLKIRSTKLEDSAMYFCASSGTGLADRTETQYFGPGTRLLVL.

The CDR3: CASSRRAALNYGYTF. The CDR3 DNA sequence: TGTGCCAGCAGTCGGCGGGCAGCACTTAACTATGGCTACACCTTC. The chain employs TRBV12-3 or TRBV12-4 and TRBJ1-2; unclear D gene. The germline V and J ends were trimmed by 5 bases and 1 base, with 14 bases remaining between them. The length of the CDR3 is 15 residues.

This clonotype was seen repeatedly, ten times or more. The chain uses TRBV11-2 and TRBJ2-5; D perhaps matches TRBD2 (5 bases). V lost 5 bases to trimming and J lost 3 bases, with 16 bases between them. The CDR3 loop spans 15 amino acids. Germline V CDR1 and CDR2: SGHAT, FQNNGV. CDR3 in DNA: TGTGCCAGCAGCCAAGGCGGCCTAGCCGAAGAGACCCAGTACTTC. Amino acids: CASSQGGLAEETQYF.

Many counts were recorded for this clonotype. V gene TRBV6-5 combines with J gene TRBJ1-1; 10 positions match TRBD1. In germline, CDR1 is MNHEY, CDR2 SVGAGI. Trimming removed 7 bases from V and 6 bases from J; junction bases left unmatched: 5. The CDR3 runs to 13 residues. CDR3 nucleotide sequence: TGTGCCAGCATCATAGACAGGGGGCCTGAAGCTTTCTTT. Its translation: CASIIDRGPEAFF.

This clonotype was seen more than once but under ten times. The V gene is TRBV3-1, the J gene TRBJ1-1; 7 bases are shared with TRBD1. The J segment lost 8 bases and the V segment lost 1 base, leaving 4 bases of the junction unmatched. The CDR3 length is 13 residues. Germline CDR1 reads LGHDT; CDR2 reads YNNKEL (reference sequence). CDR3 nucleotide sequence: TGTGCCAGCAGCCAAGGGGCGGACAGGGAAGCTTTCTTT. The encoded protein is CASSQGADREAFF.

The chain combines TRBV6-1 with TRBJ1-5; no firm D call. CDR3 size: 13 residues. CDR1 is MNHNS, CDR2 SASEGT, per germline. The V gene lost 7 bases and the J gene lost 5 bases, with 12 bases spanning the gap. CDR3 protein: CASTRQFDQPQHF. The CDR3 DNA reads TGTGCCAGCACGCGGCAGTTTGATCAGCCCCAGCATTTT.

This clonotype was found many times. The chain employs TRBV11-2 and TRBJ1-1; no definite D call. Germline V gene lookup returns CDR1 SGHAT and CDR2 FQNNGV. V lost 0 bases to trimming and J lost 4 bases, with 6 bases between them. There are 13 residues in the CDR3. CDR3 nucleotide sequence: TGTGCCAGCAGCTTAGATCGGTTCACTGAAGCTTTCTTT. Translating it yields CASSLDRFTEAFF.

There are a few counts of this clonotype. The gene calls are TRBV4-1 and TRBJ2-7; the match to TRBD2 covers 7 bases. The CDR3 length is 18 residues. Germline CDR1 reads MGHRA; CDR2 reads YSYEKL. The J segment lost 0 bases and the V segment lost 2 bases, leaving 13 bases of the junction unmatched. CDR3 sequence (DNA): TGCGCCAGCAGCCAAATTGTTATAGCGGGCTTACTCTCCTACGAGCAGTACTTC. Translated, it gives CASSQIVIAGLLSYEQYF.

This clonotype was seen repeatedly, ten times or more. The rearrangement joins TRBV12-5 to TRBJ2-5, with 10 nucleotides matching TRBD1. Unmatched junction bases numbered 8, after V lost 5 bases and J lost 5 bases. This CDR3 contains 15 residues. In germline, CDR1 is LGHNT, CDR2 FRNRAP. DNA of the CDR3: TGTGCTAGTGGTCCCCCGACAGGGGGCGGGGAGACCCAGTACTTC. Translating gives CASGPPTGGGETQYF.

This clonotype was observed at least ten times. The gene calls are TRBV12-3 or TRBV12-4 and TRBJ1-2, with D unclear. There are 15 residues in the CDR3. V shed 7 bases and J shed 1 base, with 16 bases lying between them. This CDR3 is CASTVSRDGNYGYTF. As DNA, the CDR3 is TGTGCCAGCACCGTGTCGCGCGATGGTAACTATGGCTACACCTTC.

This clonotype was seen at least ten times. The chain combines TRBV29-1 with TRBJ1-2, with 8 bases aligning to TRBD1. This CDR3 has 14 amino acids. V lost 6 bases to trimming and J lost 4 bases; unmatched junction nucleotides: 10. Germline V gives CDR1 SQVTM, CDR2 ANQGSEA. The CDR3 DNA follows: TGCAGCGTCGATATGACAGGGGTGAGCTATGGCTACACCTTC. Amino acids: CSVDMTGVSYGYTF.

This clonotype was counted ten times or more. This chain links TRBV19 with TRBJ2-7, with 9 bases aligning to TRBD2. The CDR3 is 15 amino acids. Looked up from germline, CDR1 is LNHDA and CDR2 is SQIVND (reference sequence). V lost 6 bases to trimming and J lost 2 bases; unmatched junction nucleotides: 8. The CDR3 loop reads CASSTTSGPTYEQYF. The CDR3 DNA is TGTGCCAGTAGCACCACTAGCGGGCCCACCTACGAGCAGTACTTC.

The table lists this clonotype with a few counts. The V gene is TRBV6-1, the J gene TRBJ2-2; possibly TRBD1 or TRBD2 for D (5 bases each). This CDR3 is 14 amino acids long. V gave up 10 bases and J gave up 1 base, with 13 bases separating them. Germline values: CDR1 MNHNS, CDR2 SASEGT. CDR3 bases: TGTGCCACACGGAGAGGGGTGAACACCGGGGAGCTGTTTTTT. It specifies CATRRGVNTGELFF.

This clonotype was observed many times. The rearrangement uses TRBV9 and TRBJ2-5; D is undetermined. The CDR3 consists of 16 residues. Per germline, CDR1 SGDLS and CDR2 YYNGEE. V was pared by 0 bases and J by 4 bases, with 16 bases between. CDR3 DNA sequence: TGTGCCAGCAGCGTAGACGGAACCCGGGTAGGAGAGACCCAGTACTTC. Translated, it gives CASSVDGTRVGETQYF.